A few counts support the clone carrying this T cell receptor (beta chain). Its antigen remains unidentified. The treatment: oral pan-JAK inhibitor, 5-10 mg twice daily. Losses at the gene ends were 6 bases for V and 3 bases for J; bases not matched to a gene: 8. Germline V gene lookup returns CDR1 SGHTA and CDR2 FQGNSA. The CDR3 spans 15 residues. This sample is drawn from a study of CD8+ T cells in alopecia areata. Study background: Each of the treated patients was given oral tofacitinib, 5 to 10 mg twice daily, for moderate-to-severe alopecia areata. A 6-month period off drug followed tofacitinib, which lasted 6 to 18 months. Study results and caveats: Researchers report lesional scalp, most notably alopecia totalis/universalis, outstripped normal scalp in clonality.

Investigators isolated RNA and reverse transcribed it into cDNA to act as the sequencing template. Using immunoSEQ multiplex PCR, the repertoire was profiled, and TCRdb retains in-frame clones only, with some absent. The sample records over 100,000 clones, 50% to 55% being singletons. The receptor comes from a human donor with alopecia areata. The sample was CD4+ T cells sorted from blood, taken at week 4, from a patient treated with tofacitinib. The chain couples TRBV7-2 to TRBJ1-5, with TRBD1 identical over 7 bases. The CDR3 reads CASSPRDSYNQPQHF. The CDR3 DNA is TGTGCCAGCAGTCCCCGGGACAGTTACAATCAGCCCCAGCATTTT.